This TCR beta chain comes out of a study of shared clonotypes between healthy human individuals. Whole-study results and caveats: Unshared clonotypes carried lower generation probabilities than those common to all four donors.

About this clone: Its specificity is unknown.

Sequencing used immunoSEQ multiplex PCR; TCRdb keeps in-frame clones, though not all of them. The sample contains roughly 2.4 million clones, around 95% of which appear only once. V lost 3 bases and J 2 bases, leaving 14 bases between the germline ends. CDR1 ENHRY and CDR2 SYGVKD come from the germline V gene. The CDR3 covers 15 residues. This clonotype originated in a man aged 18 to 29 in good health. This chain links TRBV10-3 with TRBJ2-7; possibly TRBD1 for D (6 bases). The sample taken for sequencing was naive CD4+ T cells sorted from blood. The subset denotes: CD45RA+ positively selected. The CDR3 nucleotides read TGTGCCATCAGTGATAACCGACAGGATACCTACGAGCAGTACTTC. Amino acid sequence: CAISDNRQDTYEQYF.